This T cell receptor (beta chain) was sequenced during a study of T cell responses to AZD1222 COVID-19 vaccine. Trimming at V came to 3 bases and at J to 3 bases, leaving 4 bases not matched to a gene. This CDR3 is 14 amino acids long. From germline, CDR1 is SGHRS and CDR2 YFSETQ. Some clones are missing from TCRdb's copy, which holds only in-frame ones; the method was immunoSEQ multiplex PCR. The data hold approximately 170,000 clones, with less than 95% observed a single time. This chain links TRBV5-1 with TRBJ2-3, with TRBD1 identical over 7 bases. Specimen: peripheral blood, collected on day 0 of AZD1222 vaccination. This sequence originates from an adult in good health. The CDR3 bases are TGCGCCAGCAGCTCTAGGACAGGAACAGATACGCAGTATTTT. It specifies CASSSRTGTDTQYF.